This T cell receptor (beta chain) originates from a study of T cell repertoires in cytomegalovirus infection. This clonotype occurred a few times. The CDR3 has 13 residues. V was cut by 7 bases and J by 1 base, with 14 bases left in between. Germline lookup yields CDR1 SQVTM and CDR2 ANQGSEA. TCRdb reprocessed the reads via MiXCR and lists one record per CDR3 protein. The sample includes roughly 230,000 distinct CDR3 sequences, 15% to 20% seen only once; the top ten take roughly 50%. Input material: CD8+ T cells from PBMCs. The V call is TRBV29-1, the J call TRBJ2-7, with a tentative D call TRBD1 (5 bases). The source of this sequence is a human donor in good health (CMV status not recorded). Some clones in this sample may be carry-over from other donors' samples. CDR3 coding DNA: TGCAGCGGTCAAGGGGCCAATTCCTACGAGCAGTACTTC. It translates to CSGQGANSYEQYF.